The next 13 T cell receptor beta chains were all read from a single sample in a study of T-cell reconstitution after alpha-beta-depleted transplantation in children. Unique molecular identifiers were used in preparing the TCRbeta library. From the PCR reads, TCRdb called clonotypes with MiXCR, one entry per CDR3 protein. The table lists hundreds of thousands of distinct CDR3 sequences, approximately 20% of them singletons. Specimen: PBMCs from the stem cell graft donor, collected from the stem cell graft. All receptors come from a human donor who donated a stem cell graft to a child with acute lymphoblastic leukemia.

V gene TRBV3-1 combines with J gene TRBJ2-3, with TRBD2 identical over 7 bases. CDR1 is LGHDT and CDR2 is YNNKEL in the germline V gene (reference sequence). CDR3 length equals 15 residues. The ends lost 3 bases at V and 3 bases at J; junction bases unmatched: 6. The CDR3 spells CASSHGGSKTDTQYF. The CDR3 coding sequence is TGTGCCAGCAGCCACGGCGGGAGTAAGACAGATACGCAGTATTTT.

This chain uses TRBV7-8 with TRBJ2-5; D gene ambiguous. Trimming cost V 4 bases and J 1 base, with 16 bases left between them. The germline CDR1 and CDR2 sequences are SGHVS and FQNEAQ. This CDR3 has 16 residues. Written as DNA, the CDR3 is TGTGCCAGCAGCTCACCGAGACCCGGGTTCCAAGAGACCCAGTACTTC. This encodes CASSSPRPGFQETQYF.

This clonotype was detected a few times. V usage is TRBV5-4 and J usage is TRBJ2-1; 9 bases are a match to TRBD2. The V gene end was trimmed by 3 bases and the J gene end by 0 bases; junction bases not matched to a gene: 13. CDR3 length equals 19 residues. Looked up from germline, CDR1 is SGHNT and CDR2 is YYREEE (reference sequence). The CDR3 loop is CASSSQWLAGSSSYNEQFF. DNA for the CDR3: TGTGCCAGCAGCTCCCAATGGCTAGCGGGATCCAGCTCCTACAATGAGCAGTTCTTC.

The chain is built from TRBV19 and TRBJ1-2, with 11 bases matching TRBD1. Germline-derived CDR1 and CDR2 are LNHDA and SQIVND (reference sequence). Trimming removed 5 bases from V and 4 bases from J; junction bases left unmatched: 3. The CDR3 consists of 14 residues. The CDR3 sequence: CASSAGTGGYGYTF. The CDR3 DNA follows: TGTGCCAGTAGTGCCGGGACAGGGGGCTATGGCTACACCTTC.

This clonotype was detected a few times. V usage is TRBV7-9 and J usage is TRBJ2-1; 9 bases agree with TRBD2. The germline gives CDR1 SEHNR, CDR2 FQNEAQ (reference sequence). The length of the CDR3 is 17 residues. With 5 bases clipped from V and 12 bases from J, the junction kept 20 bases outside the gene matches. The CDR3 loop is CASSRLAARDLNELQFF. In DNA form, the CDR3 reads TGTGCCAGCAGCCGACTAGCGGCAAGAGACCTCAATGAGCTGCAGTTCTTC.

This clonotype was counted between two and nine times. The chain is built from TRBV27 and TRBJ1-5, with D uncertain. V dropped 4 bases and J dropped 4 bases, with 14 bases sitting between them. The length of the CDR3 is 15 residues. Germline CDR1 MNHEY, CDR2 SMNVEV (reference sequence). CDR3 in amino acids: CASSSGRAGNQPQHF. In DNA, the CDR3 is TGTGCCAGCAGTTCGGGAAGAGCAGGAAATCAGCCCCAGCATTTT.

This clonotype was observed a few times. This sequence joins TRBV20-1 and TRBJ2-3, with 9 bases lining up with TRBD2. The CDR3 runs 15 residues. In germline, CDR1 is DFQATT, CDR2 SNEGSKA (reference sequence). After removal of 1 base from V and 5 bases from J, the junction contained 7 bases not matched to a gene. DNA for the CDR3: TGCAGTGCTAGAGGGGCGGGAGGGCTTTTAGATACGCAGTATTTT. Encoded protein: CSARGAGGLLDTQYF.

Only a few counts were recorded for this clonotype. The chain carries TRBV5-1 and TRBJ1-3; D call uncertain. The CDR3 spans 15 residues. Trimming removed 7 bases from V and 0 bases from J, with 14 bases in between. Germline values: CDR1 SGHRS, CDR2 YFSETQ. CDR3: CASSRTYTSGNTIYF. DNA for the CDR3: TGCGCCAGCTCCCGGACCTACACCTCTGGAAACACCATATATTTT. Looking up the rest from reference TRBV5-1 and TRBJ1-3 gives the full variable domain: KAGVTQTPRYLIKTRGQQVTLSCSPISGHRSVSWYQQTPGQGLQFLFEYFSETQRNKGNFPGRFSGRQFSNSRSEMNVSTLELGDSALYLCASSRTYTSGNTIYFGEGSWLTVV.

This clonotype was detected a few times. J is TRBJ2-1 and V is TRBV3-1; 11 bases are shared with TRBD2. The V segment lost 4 bases and the J segment 6 bases; nucleotides outside the gene matches: 17. Germline V gene data show CDR1 as LGHDT and CDR2 as YNNKEL (reference sequence). The CDR3 is made up of 19 amino acids. The CDR3 DNA is TGTGCCAGCAGCCCTATAAGCACGGTAGCGGGGGGGTGGCGCAATGAGCAGTTCTTC. Translating it yields CASSPISTVAGGWRNEQFF.

The rearrangement links TRBV19 to TRBJ1-1; 10 positions agree with TRBD1. The CDR3 has 13 residues. V lost 7 bases and J lost 6; bases outside the gene matches: 5. The germline V gene encodes CDR1 LNHDA and CDR2 SQIVND (reference sequence). The CDR3 spells CASTRQGAAEAFF. The CDR3 region has the DNA TGTGCCAGTACCCGACAGGGGGCCGCTGAAGCTTTCTTT.

In its sample, this clonotype was seen a few times. The chain carries TRBV7-6 and TRBJ2-1, with 7 bases that match TRBD1. The trim removed 5 bases at V and 15 bases at J, leaving 22 bases unmatched. CDR3 length: 16 residues. In germline, CDR1 is SGHVS, CDR2 FNYEAQ. This chain's CDR3 is CASSIRDSTLTEYWFF. In DNA, the CDR3 is TGTGCCAGCAGCATCCGGGACAGCACTCTTACGGAATATTGGTTCTTC.

This chain connects TRBV27 to TRBJ2-7, with TRBD2 matching 11 bases. Germline loops: CDR1 MNHEY, CDR2 SMNVEV (reference sequence). This CDR3 has 16 amino acids. The V and J ends lost 4 bases and 4 bases, in that order; junction bases with no gene match: 9. CDR3 DNA sequence: TGTGCCAGCAGTTCTGGACTAGCGGGCCATCCTTACGAGCAGTACTTC. It codes for CASSSGLAGHPYEQYF.

This clonotype was counted only a few times. The chain couples TRBV5-1 to TRBJ2-6, with D perhaps TRBD1 (6 bases). The germline CDR1 and CDR2 sequences are SGHRS and YFSETQ. Trimming removed 4 bases at V and 1 base at J, with 9 bases between. The length of the CDR3 is 15 residues. CDR3 amino acids: CASSTGQSGANVLTF. In DNA, the CDR3 is TGCGCCAGCAGCACCGGACAGTCTGGGGCCAACGTCCTGACTTTC.